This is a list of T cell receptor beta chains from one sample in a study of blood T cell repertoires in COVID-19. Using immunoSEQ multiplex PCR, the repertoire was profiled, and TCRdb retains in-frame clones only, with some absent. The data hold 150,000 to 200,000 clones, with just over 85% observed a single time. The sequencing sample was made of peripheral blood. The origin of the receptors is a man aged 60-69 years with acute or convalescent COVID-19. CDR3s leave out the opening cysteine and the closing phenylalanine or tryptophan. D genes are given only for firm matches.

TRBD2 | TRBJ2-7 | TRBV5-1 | ASRALSGISYEQY
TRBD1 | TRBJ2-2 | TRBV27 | ASSYRDRAGTGELF
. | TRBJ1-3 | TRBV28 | ASSIVSGNTIY
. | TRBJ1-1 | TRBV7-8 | ASSLGQNTEAF
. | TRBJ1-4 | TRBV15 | ATGGGNEKLF
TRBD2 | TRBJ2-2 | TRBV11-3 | ASSPRAGGGTGELF
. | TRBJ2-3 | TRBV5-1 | ASSLLEGGPRDTQY
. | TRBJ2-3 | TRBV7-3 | ASSRLHGEFGADTQY
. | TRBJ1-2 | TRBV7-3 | ASSPLGRDYGYT
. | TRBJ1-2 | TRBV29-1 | SVEWTAHYGYT
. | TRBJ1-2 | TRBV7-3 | ASSPRGGDGYT
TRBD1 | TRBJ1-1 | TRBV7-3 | ASKEGTGNTEAF
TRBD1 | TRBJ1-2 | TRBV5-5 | ASSPGTGYGYT
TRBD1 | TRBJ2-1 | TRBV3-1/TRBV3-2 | ASRHRDRGGDEQF
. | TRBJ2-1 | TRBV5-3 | ARSPASFGYNEQF
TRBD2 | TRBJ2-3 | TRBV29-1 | SVTGTSGRGGRTDTQY
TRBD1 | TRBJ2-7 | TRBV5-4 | ASGTVGTGSPTDGEQY
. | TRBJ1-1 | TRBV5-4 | ASSKKQGNTEAF
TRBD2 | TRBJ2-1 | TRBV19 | ASSSLTSGSSYNEQF
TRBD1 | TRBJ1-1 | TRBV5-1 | ASSSQGQVDEAF
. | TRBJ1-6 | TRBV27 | ASSSNPYLGARSPLH
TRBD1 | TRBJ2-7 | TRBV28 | ASRTKLDRGTYEQY
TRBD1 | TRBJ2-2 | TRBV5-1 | ASSPTGGNTGELF
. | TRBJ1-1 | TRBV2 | ARAASGARNTEAF
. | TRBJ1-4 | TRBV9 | ASSPHQWTEASEKLF
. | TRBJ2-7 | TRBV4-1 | ASSLRGFASSYEQY
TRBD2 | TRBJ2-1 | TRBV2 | ASTSFAGVTNEQF
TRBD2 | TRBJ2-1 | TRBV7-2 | ASSSLAGAVHNEQF
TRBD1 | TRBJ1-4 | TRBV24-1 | ATSDPRRTGGEKLF
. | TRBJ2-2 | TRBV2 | ASSRLGGNTGELF
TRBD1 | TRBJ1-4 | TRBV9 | ASSARQGNWEKLF
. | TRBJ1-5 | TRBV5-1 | ASSLESLNQPQH
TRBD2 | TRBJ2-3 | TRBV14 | ASSYQREAQY
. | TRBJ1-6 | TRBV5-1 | ASSLEARDIYNSPLH
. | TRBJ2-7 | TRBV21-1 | ASSNSDRVHEQY
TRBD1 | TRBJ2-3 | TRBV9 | ASSAGTGGGDTQY
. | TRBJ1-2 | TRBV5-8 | ASSWGVIGYT
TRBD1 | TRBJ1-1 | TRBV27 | ASSVTWTGIYTEAF
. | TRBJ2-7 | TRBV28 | ASSLVSYEQY
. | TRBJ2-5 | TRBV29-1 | SVERSEAGAQY
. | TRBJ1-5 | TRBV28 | ASRNRVPNQPQH
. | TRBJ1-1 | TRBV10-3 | AITAGMNTEAF
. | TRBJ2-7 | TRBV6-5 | ASSRTVNYEQY
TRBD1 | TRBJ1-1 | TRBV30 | AWSRDSGKDEAF
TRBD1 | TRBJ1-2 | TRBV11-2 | ASSLTGGWNYGYT
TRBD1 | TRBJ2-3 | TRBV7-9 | ASSLGQGVTDTQY